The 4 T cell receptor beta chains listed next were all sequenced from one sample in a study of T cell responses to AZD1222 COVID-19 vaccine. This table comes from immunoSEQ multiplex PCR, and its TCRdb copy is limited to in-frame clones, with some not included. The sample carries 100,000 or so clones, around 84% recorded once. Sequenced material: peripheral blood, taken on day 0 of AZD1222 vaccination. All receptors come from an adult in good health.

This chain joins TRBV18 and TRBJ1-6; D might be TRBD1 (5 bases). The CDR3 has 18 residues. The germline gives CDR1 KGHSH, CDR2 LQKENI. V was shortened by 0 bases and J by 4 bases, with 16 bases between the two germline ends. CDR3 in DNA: TGTGCCAGCTCACCACCGGGGTTCGCAGGGAATTATAATTCACCCCTCCACTTT. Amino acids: CASSPPGFAGNYNSPLHF.

As DNA, the CDR3 is TGTGCCAGCAGCTACCATAGCGGGAGGGTCCTCCTTGAGCAGTTCTTC. It specifies CASSYHSGRVLLEQFF. V is TRBV28 and J is TRBJ2-1; 11 bases line up with TRBD2. The CDR3 runs to 16 residues. CDR1 is MDHEN and CDR2 is SYDVKM in the germline V gene. Trimming cost V 6 bases and J 9 bases; bases outside gene matches: 13.

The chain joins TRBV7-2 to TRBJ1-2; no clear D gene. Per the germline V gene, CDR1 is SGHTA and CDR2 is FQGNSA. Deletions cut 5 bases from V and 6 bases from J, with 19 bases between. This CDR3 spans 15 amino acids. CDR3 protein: CASSPPRGSRNGYTF. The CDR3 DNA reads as TGTGCCAGCAGCCCGCCTCGTGGTTCACGGAATGGCTACACCTTC.

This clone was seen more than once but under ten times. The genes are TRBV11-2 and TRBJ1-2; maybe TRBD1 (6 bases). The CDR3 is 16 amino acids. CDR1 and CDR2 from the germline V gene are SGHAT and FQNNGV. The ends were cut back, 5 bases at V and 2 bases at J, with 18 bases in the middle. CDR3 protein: CASSPGWGRANYGYTF. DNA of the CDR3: TGTGCCAGCAGCCCCGGGTGGGGGCGAGCGAACTATGGCTACACCTTC. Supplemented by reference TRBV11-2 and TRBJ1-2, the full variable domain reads EAGVAQSPRYKIIEKRQSVAFWCNPISGHATLYWYQQILGQGPKLLIQFQNNGVVDDSQLPKDRFSAERLKGVDSTLKIQPAKLEDSAVYLCASSPGWGRANYGYTFGSGTRLTVV.